The 22 T cell receptor beta chains given below trace back to one sample, sequenced in a study of CXCR3-negative and CXCR3-positive naive CD8 T cells (dated by TCRdb to the late 2010s). The run used a NextSeq 550. The Human TCR Profiling Kit (MiLaboratory) was used to make UMI-labeled 5' RACE TRB cDNA libraries. TCRdb reprocessed the reads, reporting each CDR3 protein sequence once and no DNA. The table held for this sample gives 45,000 to 55,000 distinct CDR3 sequences. The ten biggest clones cover approximately 15% of the sample. The sample taken for sequencing was memory CD8+ T cells from blood. The sample's cell subset or site label, decoded: conventional CD8+ memory T cells (TMEM), sorted as controls. These receptors all come from a human donor in good health. Some clones in this sample may be carry-over from other donors' samples.

The chain has TRBV29-1 and TRBJ2-1; as DNA is missing, the TRBD1 call by TCRdb cannot be tested. The CDR3 runs 15 residues. Per the germline V gene, CDR1 is SQVTM and CDR2 is ANQGSEA. CDR3 protein: CSVEPQGFLYNEQFF.

CDR3: CASSPREGPNEQYF. The chain couples TRBV7-9 to TRBJ2-7; TCRdb returns TRBD2, unconfirmable since there is no DNA. Germline V CDR1 and CDR2: SEHNR, FQNEAQ (reference sequence). CDR3 length: 14 residues.

The chain carries TRBV29-1 and TRBJ2-7; the D gene TCRdb calls, TRBD1, cannot be checked with no DNA. This CDR3 has 12 residues. Germline V gene data show CDR1 as SQVTM and CDR2 as ANQGSEA. CDR3 sequence: CSVQRGEGEQYF.

This chain joins TRBV7-9 and TRBJ2-1; TCRdb picks TRBD1, but there is no DNA to check that call. The CDR3 length is 16 residues. CDR1 and CDR2 (germline): SEHNR, FQNEAQ (reference sequence). The CDR3 spells CASSLNEGSSTKKQFF.

This chain uses TRBV6-1 with TRBJ2-2. The germline V gene encodes CDR1 MNHNS and CDR2 SASEGT. This CDR3 comprises 12 residues. This CDR3 is CASRRVTGELFF.

This chain uses TRBV29-1 with TRBJ2-7; the TRBD1 assignment by TCRdb is unverifiable without DNA. The CDR3 extends over 14 amino acids. The germline V gene encodes CDR1 SQVTM and CDR2 ANQGSEA. This CDR3 is CSVEIWGQSYEQYF.

The chain has TRBV5-1 and TRBJ2-1; TCRdb's D call of TRBD1 is untestable without DNA. CDR1 and CDR2 (germline): SGHRS, YFSETQ. CDR3 size: 15 residues. The CDR3 here is CASSTGHTGGNEQFF.

This chain joins TRBV6-6 and TRBJ1-1; TCRdb's D call, TRBD1, is unchecked because there is no DNA. CDR3 length: 15 amino acids. Germline V gene sequence: CDR1 MNHNY, CDR2 SVGAGI (reference sequence). The CDR3 protein is CASSYSRETDTEAFF.

CDR3 region: CSVSLAGDSYEQYF. The chain joins TRBV29-1 to TRBJ2-7; TCRdb proposes TRBD2, but this gene call is untestable without DNA. The germline V gene encodes CDR1 SQVTM and CDR2 ANQGSEA. The CDR3 loop spans 14 amino acids.

The chain couples TRBV7-6 to TRBJ2-7; the TCRdb D gene call, TRBD1, has no DNA to confirm it. In germline, CDR1 is SGHVS, CDR2 FNYEAQ. This CDR3 is built from 15 residues. Here the CDR3 reads CASSAGQGATYEQYF.

Here the CDR3 reads CASSLSRYNEQFF. The chain uses TRBV27 and TRBJ2-1. Germline CDR1 MNHEY, CDR2 SMNVEV (reference sequence). The CDR3 has 13 residues.

The V gene is TRBV27, the J gene TRBJ2-1; the TCRdb D gene call, TRBD2, has no DNA to confirm it. CDR1 and CDR2 (germline): MNHEY, SMNVEV (reference sequence). CDR3 length: 14 amino acids. The CDR3 protein is CASSYGLAGGHLIF.

The rearrangement uses TRBV11-2 and TRBJ1-5. This CDR3 comprises 13 residues. Germline V gene lookup returns CDR1 SGHAT and CDR2 FQNNGV. CDR3: CASSHGSNQPQHF.

This chain joins TRBV6-5 and TRBJ2-7; TCRdb reports TRBD1, a call that lacks DNA to check it against. CDR1 and CDR2 from the germline V gene are MNHEY and SVGAGI. CDR3 length equals 14 residues. CDR3 amino acids: CASSYWGIGYEQYF.

The genes are TRBV29-1 and TRBJ1-1; without DNA, the TCRdb call of TRBD1 cannot be checked. The CDR3 spans 13 residues. CDR1 is SQVTM and CDR2 is ANQGSEA in the germline V gene. This CDR3 reads CSVRTGSNTEAFF. The whole variable domain, filled in from reference TRBV29-1 and TRBJ1-1, reads SAVISQKPSRDICQRGTSLTIQCQVDSQVTMMFWYRQQPGQSLTLIATANQGSEATYESGFVIDKFPISRPNLTFSTLTVSNMSPEDSSIYLCSVRTGSNTEAFFGQGTRLTVV.

The rearrangement joins TRBV5-1 to TRBJ2-1; the TRBD1 assignment by TCRdb is unverifiable without DNA. CDR1 is SGHRS and CDR2 is YFSETQ in the germline V gene. This CDR3 region has 16 residues. CDR3 loop: CASSLGWQGTNNEQFF.

The rearrangement links TRBV20-1 to TRBJ2-1; TCRdb's D call of TRBD1 is untestable without DNA. Germline V lookup: CDR1 DFQATT, CDR2 SNEGSKA (reference sequence). The CDR3 covers 19 residues. The CDR3 region is CSARDLGLEGVETYNEQFF.

The rearrangement links TRBV9 to TRBJ2-1; TCRdb returns TRBD2, unconfirmable since there is no DNA. CDR1 SGDLS and CDR2 YYNGEE come from the germline V gene. This CDR3 is built from 16 residues. The CDR3 spells CASSVWLAGAYNEQFF.

The V call is TRBV28, the J call TRBJ2-1; TCRdb selects TRBD2, and the lack of DNA leaves this call unchecked. This CDR3 spans 16 amino acids. The germline CDR1 and CDR2 sequences are MDHEN and SYDVKM. This CDR3 reads CASSLGSSGRNNEQFF.

This clonotype is labeled medium-sized based on frequency. The rearrangement joins TRBV20-1 to TRBJ2-7; TCRdb's assignment of TRBD1 cannot be checked, as there is no DNA. This CDR3 region has 13 residues. Germline loops: CDR1 DFQATT, CDR2 SNEGSKA (reference sequence). CDR3 region: CSAPDREGREQYF.

The genes are TRBV5-1 and TRBJ2-1; the D call from TCRdb, TRBD1, cannot be confirmed without DNA. The CDR3 is made up of 15 amino acids. The germline V gene encodes CDR1 SGHRS and CDR2 YFSETQ. The CDR3 protein is CASSLGTGGYNEQFF.

CDR3: CASSQELAGYVNGQFF. The chain joins TRBV4-1 to TRBJ2-1; without DNA, the TCRdb call of TRBD2 cannot be checked. The CDR3 loop spans 16 amino acids. Germline V lookup: CDR1 MGHRA, CDR2 YSYEKL.